A selection of T cell receptor beta chains follows, all from one sample in a study of blood T cell repertoires in COVID-19. The data were produced by immunoSEQ multiplex PCR, yet TCRdb's version contains in-frame clones alone and is incomplete. The profile shows roughly 110,000 clones, 85% to 95% of them singletons. Sequenced input: peripheral blood. These receptors came from a woman aged 25 to 39 with acute or convalescent COVID-19. Each CDR3 is given with its conserved first and last residue. The D gene is left open where the match is weak. A clone size is listed for some rows: how often the clone was seen (once, few, many), or a class if it is expanded.

NA	TRBV7-9	TRBD2	TRBJ2-1	TGTGCCTGCGAACCGGGACTAGCGGGAGAACGTGAGCAGTTCTTC	CACEPGLAGEREQFF
NA	TRBV7-2	TRBD2	TRBJ2-2	TGTGCCAGCAGCTCCTCGGCGGGAGGGAACACCGGGGAGCTGTTTTTT	CASSSSAGGNTGELFF
NA	TRBV4-3	NA	TRBJ1-1	TGCGCCAGCAGCCAATATCGGGAGAACACTGAAGCTTTCTTT	CASSQYRENTEAFF
NA	TRBV6-5	TRBD2	TRBJ2-7	TGTGCCAGCAGTTACTCCGGACTAGGGATAAACGAGCAGTACTTC	CASSYSGLGINEQYF
NA	TRBV7-2	NA	TRBJ1-1	TGTGCCAGCAGCTTGGAGGAGTTCACTGAAGCTTTCTTT	CASSLEEFTEAFF
NA	TRBV7-9	TRBD1	TRBJ1-5	TGTGCCAGCAGCTCTCCGCCAGACAGGGAATTTGGCAATCAGCCCCAGCATTTT	CASSSPPDREFGNQPQHF
few	TRBV10-1	TRBD1	TRBJ2-1	TGCGCCAGCAGTGAGTTTCGTGCGGGACAGGGTAACAATGAGCAGTTCTTC	CASSEFRAGQGNNEQFF
NA	TRBV4-1	NA	TRBJ1-5	TGCGCCAGCAGCCAAGGAAGGGAAGGGAGTCAGCCCCAGCATTTT	CASSQGREGSQPQHF
NA	TRBV7-9	NA	TRBJ1-2	TGTGCCAGCAGCTTAGGGCAGGCCGACTATGGCTACACCTTC	CASSLGQADYGYTF
NA	TRBV14	NA	TRBJ1-2	TGTGCCAGCAGCTTACTCATAGGGAATAGTCGACAGCACTATGGCTACACCTTC	CASSLLIGNSRQHYGYTF
NA	TRBV28	NA	TRBJ1-2	TGTGCCAGCAGTTTGGACACAGCTAACTATGGCTACACCTTC	CASSLDTANYGYTF
NA	TRBV6-6	TRBD1	TRBJ1-3	TGTGCCAGCAGTTACTCGGCAGGGGGCCTTGGAAACACCATATATTTT	CASSYSAGGLGNTIYF
NA	TRBV6-2/TRBV6-3	TRBD1	TRBJ2-7	TGTGCCAGCAGTTGGCCCCTACAGGGGGGCTCCTACGAGCAGTACTTC	CASSWPLQGGSYEQYF
NA	TRBV28	TRBD1	TRBJ1-6	TGTGCCAGCAGTCAACTGGGACAGGGGAGCTCCTATAATTCACCCCTCCACTTT	CASSQLGQGSSYNSPLHF
NA	TRBV10-3	NA	TRBJ1-2	TGTGCCATCAGTGCCGTTTCGGGGGGAGATGGCTACACCTTC	CAISAVSGGDGYTF
once	TRBV28	NA	TRBJ1-6	TGTGCCAGCACACCGATCGGGGATGGGTCACCCCTCCACTTT	CASTPIGDGSPLHF
NA	TRBV5-1	NA	TRBJ1-4	TGCGCCAGCAGCCCAGTGGGCGTCGGTGAAAAACTGTTTTTT	CASSPVGVGEKLFF
NA	TRBV9	NA	TRBJ2-3	TGTGCCAGCAGCGCACTACAGGGTTCCCCAGATACGCAGTATTTT	CASSALQGSPDTQYF
NA	TRBV2	TRBD2	TRBJ2-1	TGTGCCAGCAGTGACGCGGGGGGCTCCTACAATGAGCAGTTCTTC	CASSDAGGSYNEQFF